This T cell receptor beta chain was captured in a study of CD8 T cells in Susac syndrome. Random hexamers were used to reverse transcribe roughly 0.5 to 1 ug of RNA. An immunoSEQ multiplex PCR generated amplified TCR beta CDR3 products spanning 54 Vbeta and 13 Jbeta. MiXCR, run by TCRdb on the immunoSEQ multiplex PCR reads, gives a single entry per CDR3 protein. The sample carries 350,000 to 550,000 distinct CDR3 sequences, more than 80% recorded once. CDR1 and CDR2 from the germline V gene are MNHNS and SASEGT. The V end lost 7 bases, the J end lost 2 bases, and 23 bases lay between the germline ends. The CDR3 is made up of 17 amino acids. Control patients had untreated stable or active relapsing-remitting multiple sclerosis by revised McDonald criteria.

The sequence was obtained from a human donor with multiple sclerosis. The gene calls are TRBV6-1 and TRBJ2-5; a weak D match, TRBD2 (6 bases). Specimen: CD8+ T cells from PBMCs. The CDR3 loop is CASMSGGEEAGQETQYF. The CDR3 coding sequence is TGTGCCAGCATGTCCGGGGGTGAAGAGGCGGGACAAGAGACCCAGTACTTC.